The sequence of this TCR beta chain was determined in a study of T-cell reconstitution after alpha-beta-depleted transplantation in children. Points from the study as a whole: The high TCRbeta diversity at day 60 in some patients came from surviving recipient T cells and thymic progenitors. It was newly produced T cells that mostly accounted for T-cell counts and diversity one year after transplant. By about two months after transplant, alpha-beta T cells reportedly arose from several hundred graft clones that had expanded.

The V segment lost 5 bases and the J segment 4 bases; nucleotides outside the gene matches: 4. Germline CDR1 and CDR2: SGHVS and FQNEAQ. This CDR3 has 15 amino acids. TCRbeta library construction was performed incorporating unique molecular identifiers. TCRdb called the PCR reads again in MiXCR, with one record for every CDR3 protein. The table includes a few hundred thousand distinct CDR3 sequences, roughly 13% detected once. This clonotype showed up many times. The antigen remains unidentified. The chain combines TRBV7-8 with TRBJ2-3; TRBD2 aligns across 12 bases. The clonotype originates from a male patient between 5 and 17 years old who had a stem cell transplant for acute myeloid leukemia, so the T cells may come from the graft donor. The sequencing used PBMCs, mostly from graft donor cells, collected 360 days after TCRalphabeta/CD19-depleted stem cell transplant. CDR3 DNA sequence: TGTGCCAGCAGCACCCGGACTAGCGGGGCAGATACGCAGTATTTT. Translation: CASSTRTSGADTQYF.